One and the same sample provided the 11 T cell receptor beta chains below, sequenced in a study of shared clonotypes between healthy human individuals. Generated by immunoSEQ multiplex PCR, the TCRdb table keeps only in-frame clones and is missing some. The sample has some 2 million clones; roughly 94% are singletons. Specimen: naive CD4+ T cells sorted from blood. Subset in this sample: CD45RA+ positively selected. These receptors originate from a man younger than 30 in good health.

The CDR3 spells CASLLLAVSPNEQFF. The CDR3 DNA sequence: TGTGCCAGCCTTTTACTAGCGGTCTCTCCCAATGAGCAGTTCTTC. V usage is TRBV2 and J usage is TRBJ2-1, with 8 nucleotides matching TRBD2. Germline trimming cut 8 bases from V and 6 bases from J; bases unmatched to any gene: 12. The CDR3 length is 15 residues. CDR1 and CDR2 from the germline V gene are SNHLY and FYNNEI.

The chain is built from TRBV11-1 and TRBJ2-2, with D uncertain. CDR1 and CDR2 (germline): SGHAT, FQDESV (reference sequence). Trimming stripped 6 bases from V and 0 bases from J, with 8 bases between. This CDR3 has 14 amino acids. The CDR3: CASRPGSNTGELFF. The CDR3 DNA follows: TGTGCCAGCAGGCCCGGGTCGAACACCGGGGAGCTGTTTTTT. Drawing the rest from reference TRBV11-1 and TRBJ2-2, the complete variable domain is EAEVAQSPRYKITEKSQAVAFWCDPISGHATLYWYRQILGQGPELLVQFQDESVVDDSQLPKDRFSAERLKGVDSTLKIQPAELGDSAMYLCASRPGSNTGELFFGEGSRLTVL.

The chain employs TRBV5-1 and TRBJ2-5, with a possible D match to TRBD2 (5 bases). CDR3 size: 16 residues. V gave up 2 bases and J gave up 1 base, with 15 bases separating them. Germline values: CDR1 SGHRS, CDR2 YFSETQ. The chain's CDR3 is CASSLRREYRQETQYF. As DNA, the CDR3 is TGCGCCAGCAGCTTAAGAAGGGAGTATCGCCAAGAGACCCAGTACTTC.

The count of this clone is one. One base away lies a much larger clone, so this may be a sequencing read error. This CDR3 is also generated by other DNA sequences in the sample. The CDR3 coding sequence is TGTGCCAGCAGCTTTACAGAGAACACTGAAGCTTTCTTT. Amino acid sequence: CASSFTENTEAFF. The gene calls are TRBV5-4 and TRBJ1-1, with no clear D. Deletions cut 2 bases from V and 1 base from J, with 6 bases between. The CDR3 has 13 amino acids. Germline V gene lookup returns CDR1 SGHNT and CDR2 YYREEE (reference sequence).

This clone was observed a single time. J is TRBJ1-4 and V is TRBV27; no reliable D call. V lost 6 bases to trimming and J lost 5 bases, with 13 bases between them. This CDR3 region has 14 residues. Germline V lookup: CDR1 MNHEY, CDR2 SMNVEV (reference sequence). This CDR3 is CASRGLPLNEKLFF. The CDR3 nucleotides read TGTGCCAGCAGAGGCCTTCCCCTCAATGAAAAACTGTTTTTT.

The J gene is TRBJ1-1, the V gene TRBV18, with 7 bases fitting TRBD1. CDR3 length: 13 residues. The junction had 6 bases not matched to a gene; V was cut back by 8 bases and J by 3 bases. Germline lookup yields CDR1 KGHSH and CDR2 LQKENI. The CDR3 is CASARGPDTEAFF. Written as DNA, the CDR3 is TGTGCCAGCGCAAGGGGGCCCGACACTGAAGCTTTCTTT.

The V gene is TRBV6-5, the J gene TRBJ1-6; weak D call: TRBD1 (5 bases). CDR1 is MNHEY and CDR2 is SVGAGI in the germline V gene. Trimming pared 0 bases from V and 7 bases from J, leaving 10 bases between. The CDR3 is made up of 15 amino acids. This CDR3 reads CASSYSPGLNSPLHF. In nucleotides, the CDR3 is TGTGCCAGCAGTTACTCACCAGGGCTAAATTCACCCCTCCACTTT.

The genes are TRBV5-5 and TRBJ2-7; perhaps TRBD1 as D (6 bases). This CDR3 contains 13 residues. Trimming left V 4 bases short and J 5 bases short, with 13 bases between. Germline assignment: CDR1 SGHKS and CDR2 YYEKEE (reference sequence). CDR3 amino acids: CASSLTRGHEQYF. Written as DNA, the CDR3 is TGTGCCAGCAGCCTAACCAGGGGACACGAGCAGTACTTC. The full variable domain, in which reference TRBV5-5 and TRBJ2-7 provide the parts outside the CDR3, is DAGVTQSPTHLIKTRGQQVTLRCSPISGHKSVSWYQQVLGQGPQFIFQYYEKEERGRGNFPDRFSARQFPNYSSELNVNALLLGDSALYLCASSLTRGHEQYFGPGTRLTVT.

On this clone itself: One end of the junction is discordant with germline, which a read error may explain. V usage is TRBV14 and J usage is TRBJ2-1; D is possibly TRBD1 or TRBD2 (5 bases each). This CDR3 region has 12 residues. Germline-derived CDR1 and CDR2 are SGHDN and FVKESK. In DNA, the CDR3 is TGTGCCAGCAGCCACCTGGGGGACCCCGCGGTCTTC. It translates to CASSHLGDPAVF.

The genes are TRBV6-5 and TRBJ1-2; 7 bases are shared with TRBD1. CDR1 is MNHEY, CDR2 SVGAGI, per germline. Trimming took 6 bases from V and 5 from J; bases not matched to a gene: 12. CDR3 length: 15 amino acids. The DNA for the CDR3 is TGTGCCAGCAGCCCAGGGGGAGGTGCTTATTATGGCTACACCTTC. Its protein is CASSPGGGAYYGYTF.

The CDR3 loop reads CAWSVRRVSEAFF. CDR3 nucleotide sequence: TGTGCCTGGAGTGTACGTCGAGTTTCTGAAGCTTTCTTT. The J gene is TRBJ1-1, the V gene TRBV30; D gene unclear. The germline gives CDR1 GTSNPN, CDR2 SVGIG (reference sequence). V lost 0 bases and J 6 bases, leaving 11 bases between the germline ends. The CDR3 spans 13 residues.